This is a list of T cell receptor beta chains from one sample in a study of blood T cell repertoires in COVID-19. Clones were read by immunoSEQ multiplex PCR, and TCRdb kept only the in-frame ones, dropping some. The top ten clones hold around a sixth of a sample with roughly 170,000 clones, approximately 81% of them seen once. Specimen: PBMCs or T cells enriched from blood (not recorded which). The receptors originated from a man aged 60 to 75 who had recovered from COVID-19. CDR3s include the opening cysteine and the closing phenylalanine or tryptophan. The D gene is left open where the match is weak. A row's size may be missing; if present it is once, few, many or a size class.

D gene	clone size	V gene	J gene	CDR3 DNA	CDR3 protein
.	.	TRBV5-5	TRBJ1-2	TGTGCCAGCAGCTTGGCCCCCGGGACTTATGGCTACACCTTC	CASSLAPGTYGYTF
TRBD2	.	TRBV28	TRBJ2-3	TGTGCCAGCAGTTTATTGGGGTTAGCGGGAGGGGCTACGCAGTATTTT	CASSLLGLAGGATQYF
.	.	TRBV11-3	TRBJ1-5	TGTGCCAGCAGCTTAGAGGGCCCGGGCAATCAGCCCCAGCATTTT	CASSLEGPGNQPQHF
.	.	TRBV5-1	TRBJ1-1	TGCGCCAGCAGCTGGGGACAGAACACTGAAGCTTTCTTT	CASSWGQNTEAFF
TRBD1	.	TRBV5-1	TRBJ1-1	TGCGCCAGCAGCTACGCACTGGGACAGTTGAACACTGAAGCTTTCTTT	CASSYALGQLNTEAFF
.	.	TRBV25-1	TRBJ1-5	TGTGCCAGCAAATACCCCGGGAAGAGTCAGCCCCAGCATTTT	CASKYPGKSQPQHF
.	.	TRBV29-1	TRBJ2-3	TGCAGCGCAGGGGAGGTCCACAAGGGGTATTTT	CSAGEVHKGYF
.	.	TRBV6-5	TRBJ1-3	TGTGCCAGCACCAGACAGGTCTCTGGAAACACCATATATTTT	CASTRQVSGNTIYF
.	.	TRBV3-1/TRBV3-2	TRBJ1-2	TGTGCCAGCAGTCAAGAAAGGGGCTATGGCTACACCTTC	CASSQERGYGYTF
TRBD2	.	TRBV3-1/TRBV3-2	TRBJ2-5	TGTGCCAGCAGCCAAGATCTAGCGGGGGTACAAGAGACCCAGTACTTC	CASSQDLAGVQETQYF
.	.	TRBV28	TRBJ1-6	TGTGCCTGCAGGTTGTCACCAGTTAATTCACCCCTCCACTTT	CACRLSPVNSPLHF
TRBD1	.	TRBV28	TRBJ1-4	TGTGCCAGCAGCCCGGGACAGATAACTAATGAAAAACTGTTTTTT	CASSPGQITNEKLFF
.	.	TRBV6-1	TRBJ2-2	TGTGCCAGCAGTGAACAGGGCGAGGTTGCCGGGGAGCTGTTTTTT	CASSEQGEVAGELFF
TRBD1	once	TRBV7-2	TRBJ1-1	TGTGCCAGCAGCCCGGCTAACAGGGGGGGTGCTGCTTTCTTT	CASSPANRGGAAFF
.	.	TRBV19	TRBJ1-1	TGTGCCAGTAGTTCCCAGAAATCCACTGAAGCTTTCTTT	CASSSQKSTEAFF
.	few	TRBV7-9	TRBJ1-5	TGTGCCAGCAGCTTGGCAGGGGATAGCAATCAGCCCCAGCATTTT	CASSLAGDSNQPQHF
.	.	TRBV28	TRBJ2-4	TGTGCCAGCAGCCAGATCGACGGGAACATTCAGTACTTC	CASSQIDGNIQYF
.	.	TRBV9	TRBJ2-1	TGTGCCAGCAGCGTCTCCCCCCAGCGGAGTGAGCAGTTCTTC	CASSVSPQRSEQFF
.	.	TRBV9	TRBJ1-6	TGTGCCGGGTCTCGGGACTATAATTCACCCCTCCACTTT	CAGSRDYNSPLHF
TRBD2	few	TRBV5-4	TRBJ2-1	TGTGCCAGCAGCACGAGCTCTAGCGGGATGTACAATGAGCAGTTCTTC	CASSTSSSGMYNEQFF
.	.	TRBV29-1	TRBJ1-1	TGCAGCGTTGCAACAGGGCTTAGGAACACTGAAGCTTTCTTT	CSVATGLRNTEAFF
TRBD2	.	TRBV27	TRBJ2-7	TGTGCCAGCAGTGCCCTAGCGGCAGGCTCCTACGAGCAGTACTTC	CASSALAAGSYEQYF
TRBD2	.	TRBV29-1	TRBJ2-4	TGCAGCGTTGAAGACCGAGAACTAGCGGGAGCGTTAACCAAAAACATTCAGTACTTC	CSVEDRELAGALTKNIQYF
.	.	TRBV7-2	TRBJ2-5	TGTGCCAGCACCGAACCCCGGGTTGGAACAGAGACCCAGTACTTC	CASTEPRVGTETQYF
.	many	TRBV2	TRBJ1-2	TGTGCCAGCAGTGTCTTTCAGGGGAATGGCTACACCTTC	CASSVFQGNGYTF
TRBD1	.	TRBV29-1	TRBJ1-4	TGCAGCGGATCGACAGGGAGAGTTAATGAAAAACTGTTTTTT	CSGSTGRVNEKLFF
.	few	TRBV9	TRBJ2-1	TGTGCCAGCAGCGTAGATGGCGGGGCGTACAATGAGCAGTTCTTC	CASSVDGGAYNEQFF
.	.	TRBV9	TRBJ2-1	TGTGCCAGCAGCGTAGCTCCCTTTGAGGGGGGGCCCCATGAGCAGTTCTTC	CASSVAPFEGGPHEQFF
.	.	TRBV5-4	TRBJ2-5	TGTGCCAGCAGCGGGAGACTGGGCCAAGAGACCCAGTACTTC	CASSGRLGQETQYF
.	few	TRBV2	TRBJ2-1	TGTGCCAGCAGTGTGGGGAGTCAGGGGAATGAGCAGTTCTTC	CASSVGSQGNEQFF
.	once	TRBV7-8	TRBJ2-2	TGTGCCAGCAGCTTAGTCGGAACGGGAGCTGGGGAGCTGTTTTTT	CASSLVGTGAGELFF
TRBD2	.	TRBV28	TRBJ2-2	TGTGCCAGCAGTTTGCGGGGGGTCACCGGGGAGCTGTTTTTT	CASSLRGVTGELFF
.	.	TRBV6-5	TRBJ2-1	TGTGCCAGCAGTTACCCCCCGGGTGCCGGGAATGAGCAGTTCTTC	CASSYPPGAGNEQFF
.	.	TRBV12-3/TRBV12-4	TRBJ2-2	TGTGCCAGCAGTTTCTCGGGCACCGGGGAGCTGTTTTTT	CASSFSGTGELFF
TRBD2	once	TRBV5-4	TRBJ2-1	TGTGCCAGCAGCGGGCTACTAGCGGGGGGGCACAATGAGCAGTTCTTC	CASSGLLAGGHNEQFF
.	few	TRBV5-1	TRBJ2-5	TGCGCCACCAGAATTGGGGCAGGGGAGAGGGAGACCCAGTACTTC	CATRIGAGERETQYF
TRBD1	.	TRBV5-1	TRBJ2-1	TGCGCCAGCAGCTTAGGGACAGGATTGGATGAGCAGTTCTTC	CASSLGTGLDEQFF
.	.	TRBV18	TRBJ2-5	TGTGCCAGCTCACTAAACGTGGGGGGCCAAGAGACCCAGTACTTC	CASSLNVGGQETQYF
.	.	TRBV7-9	TRBJ2-7	TGTGCCAGCAGCCCCCAGGAAAACACGAGAAACTACGAGCAGTACTTC	CASSPQENTRNYEQYF
.	.	TRBV5-4	TRBJ1-1	TGTGCCAGCAGCTTGACCGGACAAATTGAAGCTTTCTTT	CASSLTGQIEAFF
.	.	TRBV30	TRBJ1-6	TGTGCCTGGATCAAGACAGACCTCAATTCACCCCTCCACTTT	CAWIKTDLNSPLHF
.	.	TRBV11-1	TRBJ2-5	TGTGCCAGCAGCTTAGATAGGCAGGGGATACAAGAGACCCAGTACTTC	CASSLDRQGIQETQYF